The 22 T cell receptor beta chains below were found in one sample sequenced in a study of beta chain features in type 1 diabetes (dated by TCRdb to the late 2010s). The library was built by means of the immunoSEQ multiplex PCR assay. The entire amount of isolated RNA was reverse transcribed using the High Capacity cDNA Reverse Transcription Kit, so the sequenced TCRB transcripts were expressed ones. TCRdb limited this immuneACCESS table to in-frame rearrangements with V and J called. A share of clones is missing; checked studies link under half to unresolved V genes, and the rest is unexplained. Here the sample has fewer than 900,000 clones; about a sixth occur a single time. The ten largest clones add up to 0.023% of the sample. Sequencing was done on a sample of naive CD4+ T cells from blood. The cell subset or site label of this sample denotes: true naive CD4+ T cells. The source is a woman in her late teens or twenties in good health.

As concerns this clone: The same CDR3 can be traced to other DNA sequences in this sample. J is TRBJ2-7 and V is TRBV15; 10 positions agree with TRBD2. CDR3 length equals 15 residues. Germline V gene lookup returns CDR1 LNHNV and CDR2 YYDKDF (reference sequence). The V and J ends lost 0 bases and 3 bases, in that order; junction bases with no gene match: 2. This CDR3 is CATSREAGGGYEQYF. Here the CDR3 DNA reads TGTGCCACCAGCAGAGAAGCGGGAGGGGGCTACGAGCAGTACTTC.

This clone has only a few counts. The chain employs TRBV28 and TRBJ2-4; D possibly corresponds to TRBD2 (6 bases). V lost 2 bases, J lost 2 bases, and 13 bases lay in between. The V gene's germline CDR1 is MDHEN and CDR2 SYDVKM. The CDR3 contains 16 residues. The CDR3, as DNA: TGTGCCAGCAGTTTAGAGGCGGCGGGATCCAAAAACATTCAGTACTTC. It specifies CASSLEAAGSKNIQYF.

This clone was seen a handful of times. This sequence joins TRBV7-2 and TRBJ2-1; TRBD2 agrees at 10 bases. Germline loops: CDR1 SGHTA, CDR2 FQGNSA. The J segment lost 5 bases and the V segment lost 5 bases, leaving 6 bases of the junction unmatched. The CDR3 extends over 15 amino acids. The CDR3 DNA is TGTGCCAGCAGCCGCACTAGCGGGATAAACAATGAGCAGTTCTTC. It yields the protein CASSRTSGINNEQFF.

The chain joins TRBV14 to TRBJ2-7; 10 bases agree with TRBD1. Losses at the gene ends were 0 bases for V and 6 bases for J; bases not matched to a gene: 11. The CDR3 covers 17 residues. The germline V gene has CDR1 SGHDN and CDR2 FVKESK. CDR3 sequence: CASSQETGTGAFREQYF. In nucleotides, the CDR3 is TGTGCCAGCAGCCAAGAGACCGGGACAGGGGCTTTTCGCGAGCAGTACTTC.

This clone was found a few times. The chain employs TRBV14 and TRBJ2-1; TRBD2 aligns across 7 bases. Germline CDR1 is SGHDN and CDR2 is FVKESK. V shed 5 bases and J 0 bases; nucleotides not matched to a gene: 10. The CDR3 contains 17 residues. The CDR3 bases are TGTGCCAGCAGCACTCTCCCCAGCGGGACCTCCTACAATGAGCAGTTCTTC. It specifies CASSTLPSGTSYNEQFF.

The V call is TRBV6-6, the J call TRBJ2-7, with 12 bases fitting TRBD2. CDR1 is MNHNY, CDR2 SVGAGI, per germline (reference sequence). V was clipped by 6 bases and J by 4 bases; unmatched bases: 7. This CDR3 region has 15 residues. The CDR3 region has the DNA TGTGCCAGCAGAGCCCCCGGGACTAGCGGGTACGAGCAGTACTTC. It translates to CASRAPGTSGYEQYF.

This clone has a handful of counts. V and J are TRBV5-1 and TRBJ2-7; TRBD2 might be the D (6 bases). The germline V and J ends were trimmed by 0 bases and 3 bases, with 16 bases remaining between them. This CDR3 spans 16 amino acids. The germline CDR1 and CDR2 sequences are SGHRS and YFSETQ. In nucleotides, the CDR3 is TGCGCCAGCAGCTTGGGGGCTAGCGACCAAATCTACGAGCAGTACTTC. Its protein is CASSLGASDQIYEQYF.

This clone was seen a handful of times. CDR3 bases: TGTGCCAGCAGCTCCCCTAACTGGCGGGGGTACGATGAGCAGTTCTTC. This translates into CASSSPNWRGYDEQFF. The chain joins TRBV5-4 to TRBJ2-1, with 7 bases identical to TRBD2. Germline V gives CDR1 SGHNT, CDR2 YYREEE (reference sequence). V lost 3 bases, J lost 8 bases, and 14 bases stayed unmatched. The CDR3 sequence is 16 residues long.

This clone was seen only a few times. This chain links TRBV19 with TRBJ2-1; 13 nucleotides agree with TRBD2. The CDR3 covers 17 residues. V trimming: 4 bases; J trimming: 6 bases; junction bases outside the gene matches: 9. Germline V gives CDR1 LNHDA, CDR2 SQIVND (reference sequence). The CDR3 sequence: CASSTRTSGSYGNEQFF. The CDR3 DNA sequence: TGTGCCAGTAGTACGAGGACTAGCGGGAGTTATGGCAATGAGCAGTTCTTC. The whole variable domain, remainder taken from reference TRBV19 and TRBJ2-1, is DGGITQSPKYLFRKEGQNVTLSCEQNLNHDAMYWYRQDPGQGLRLIYYSQIVNDFQKGDIAEGYSVSREKKESFPLTVTSAQKNPTAFYLCASSTRTSGSYGNEQFFGPGTRLTVL.

J is TRBJ2-7 and V is TRBV7-2, with 12 bases lining up with TRBD2. The CDR3 length is 14 residues. Germline V gives CDR1 SGHTA, CDR2 FQGNSA. Losses at the gene ends were 3 bases for V and 3 bases for J; bases not matched to a gene: 0. As DNA, the CDR3 is TGTGCCAGCAGCTTGACTAGCGGGGGCTACGAGCAGTACTTC. This gives the protein CASSLTSGGYEQYF.

The chain joins TRBV6-5 to TRBJ1-5; D ambiguous. The CDR3 has 15 residues. V lost 2 bases, J lost 2 bases, and 10 bases lay in between. From germline, CDR1 is MNHEY and CDR2 SVGAGI. Written as DNA, the CDR3 is TGTGCCAGCAGTTACCCGCCACATGGCAATCAGCCCCAGCATTTT. The encoded protein is CASSYPPHGNQPQHF.

This clone was counted only a few times. V usage is TRBV5-1 and J usage is TRBJ2-3; D gene uncertain. CDR1 is SGHRS and CDR2 is YFSETQ in the germline V gene. CDR3 size: 13 residues. Between the trimmed V and J ends, which lost 4 bases and 4 bases, there was a span of 10 bases. Written as DNA, the CDR3 is TGCGCCAGCAGCGCAGGTCAAGCAGATACGCAGTATTTT. Translated: CASSAGQADTQYF.

The chain combines TRBV6-1 with TRBJ2-4; the D gene is possibly TRBD1 (6 bases). Trimming removed 6 bases at V and 7 bases at J, with 10 bases between. This CDR3 contains 12 residues. Germline loops: CDR1 MNHNS, CDR2 SASEGT. CDR3 protein: CASRQGLNIQYF. The CDR3 DNA reads as TGTGCCAGCAGACAGGGATTGAACATTCAGTACTTC.

J is TRBJ1-2 and V is TRBV5-1; 7 nucleotides line up with TRBD1. V dropped 4 bases and J dropped 6; count of bases not matched to a gene: 3. The CDR3 consists of 12 residues. CDR1 and CDR2 from the germline V gene are SGHRS and YFSETQ. The CDR3 is CASSLQGNGYTF. DNA of the CDR3: TGCGCCAGCAGCCTACAGGGGAATGGCTACACCTTC.

CDR3 amino acids: CASTRGAGELFF. Here the CDR3 DNA reads TGTGCCAGCACGAGGGGCGCCGGGGAGCTGTTTTTT. The chain joins TRBV2 to TRBJ2-2; D might be TRBD1 or TRBD2, each matching 5 bases. The germline CDR1 and CDR2 sequences are SNHLY and FYNNEI. This CDR3 comprises 12 residues. V was clipped by 7 bases and J by 6 bases, with 9 bases between them. The full variable domain, rest sourced from reference TRBV2 and TRBJ2-2, is EPEVTQTPSHQVTQMGQEVILRCVPISNHLYFYWYRQILGQKVEFLVSFYNNEISEKSEIFDDQFSVERPDGSNFTLKIRSTKLEDSAMYFCASTRGAGELFFGEGSRLTVL.

This clone was observed a few times. The CDR3 bases are TGCGCCAGCAGCTTGGAGCTAAGCACCTACGAGCAGTACTTC. This sequence encodes CASSLELSTYEQYF. The chain recombines TRBV5-1 with TRBJ2-7; D is unclear. Trimming stripped 0 bases from V and 2 bases from J, with 9 bases between. The length of the CDR3 is 14 residues. From germline, CDR1 is SGHRS and CDR2 YFSETQ.

This chain links TRBV15 with TRBJ2-7; D is tentatively TRBD1 or TRBD2 (5 bases each). Germline V gene lookup returns CDR1 LNHNV and CDR2 YYDKDF (reference sequence). V lost 0 bases and J lost 2, with 14 bases in between. The CDR3 loop spans 16 amino acids. CDR3 DNA sequence: TGTGCCACCAGCAGAGATGGGCTTACGGGACCCTACGAGCAGTACTTC. Its translation is CATSRDGLTGPYEQYF.

The chain recombines TRBV19 with TRBJ2-1, with 9 bases that match TRBD1. Germline CDR1 and CDR2: LNHDA and SQIVND (reference sequence). V lost 1 base to trimming and J lost 9 bases; unmatched junction nucleotides: 4. CDR3 length: 14 amino acids. CDR3 nucleotides: TGTGCCAGTAGTATAGGAGGGACAGGGTTTGAGCAGTTCTTC. It translates to CASSIGGTGFEQFF.

This clone was detected a few times. The chain recombines TRBV4-1 with TRBJ2-5; 9 bases match TRBD2. The V gene's germline CDR1 is MGHRA and CDR2 YSYEKL. The junction had 8 bases not matched to a gene; V was cut back by 0 bases and J by 6 bases. The CDR3 contains 16 residues. CDR3 protein: CASSQEALLAGKTQYF. CDR3 in DNA: TGCGCCAGCAGCCAAGAGGCTTTGCTAGCGGGAAAGACCCAGTACTTC.

The chain carries TRBV9 and TRBJ2-5, with 9 bases matching TRBD2. The J call may be faulty, since TRBJ2-7 better matches the DNA end. This CDR3 is built from 15 residues. Germline V gives CDR1 SGDLS, CDR2 YYNGEE. As DNA, the CDR3 is TGTGCCAGCAGCCCCCGACTAGCGGAGAGCTACGAGCAGTACTTC. Its protein is CASSPRLAESYEQYF.

This clone was detected only a few times. V and J are TRBV28 and TRBJ2-7; TRBD2 matches at 8 bases. The CDR3 runs 14 residues. Trimming took 5 bases from V and 7 from J; bases not matched to a gene: 10. CDR1 and CDR2 from the germline V gene are MDHEN and SYDVKM. CDR3 sequence reads: CASSRRHGGREQYF. The CDR3 DNA reads as TGTGCCAGCAGTCGCCGACACGGCGGGAGGGAGCAGTACTTC. Combining the CDR3 with reference TRBV28 and TRBJ2-7 gives the whole variable domain DVKVTQSSRYLVKRTGEKVFLECVQDMDHENMFWYRQDPGLGLRLIYFSYDVKMKEKGDIPEGYSVSREKKERFSLILESASTNQTSMYLCASSRRHGGREQYFGPGTRLTVT.

This clone showed up just once. Written as DNA, the CDR3 is TGCAGCGTTGGGACAGAGTCAGATACGCAGTATTTT. It yields the protein CSVGTESDTQYF. The chain carries TRBV29-1 and TRBJ2-3, with TRBD1 as a possible D gene (6 bases). Trimming took off 4 bases at V and 4 bases at J, with 9 bases between the two ends. Per germline, CDR1 SQVTM and CDR2 ANQGSEA. The CDR3 consists of 12 residues.